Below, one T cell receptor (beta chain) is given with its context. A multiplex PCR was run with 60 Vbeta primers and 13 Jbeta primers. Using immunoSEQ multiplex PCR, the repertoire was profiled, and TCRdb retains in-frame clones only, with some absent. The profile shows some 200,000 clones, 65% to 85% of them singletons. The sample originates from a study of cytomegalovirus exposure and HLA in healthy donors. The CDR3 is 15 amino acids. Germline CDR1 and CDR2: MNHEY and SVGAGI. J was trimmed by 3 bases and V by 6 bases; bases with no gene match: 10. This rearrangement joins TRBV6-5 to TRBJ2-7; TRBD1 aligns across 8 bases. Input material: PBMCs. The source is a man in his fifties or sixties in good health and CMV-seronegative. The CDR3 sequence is CASRPPGTGYYEQYF. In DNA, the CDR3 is TGTGCCAGCAGGCCCCCCGGGACAGGATACTACGAGCAGTACTTC.